Presented here are 8 T cell receptor beta chains from one specimen sequenced in a study of CD8 T cells in ankylosing spondylitis. TCRdb reprocessed the 5' RACE reads with MiXCR, giving one entry per CDR3 protein. The sample contains roughly 180,000 distinct CDR3 sequences, approximately 10% of which appear only once. Sample: blood, either unsorted or a sorted T cell fraction (not recorded which). The source is a female donor with ankylosing spondylitis or in good health (not recorded which).

This clonotype was detected ten times or more. The CDR3 spells CASTIAVRDTNTEAFF. The CDR3 DNA reads as TGTGCCAGCACCATCGCGGTTCGGGACACCAACACTGAAGCTTTCTTT. This sequence joins TRBV5-6 and TRBJ1-1; tentative D call: TRBD1 (6 bases). The ends were cut back, 6 bases at V and 2 bases at J, with 20 bases in the middle. The CDR3 has 16 amino acids. Germline assignment: CDR1 SGHDT and CDR2 YYEEEE.

This clonotype was counted only a few times. The chain joins TRBV28 to TRBJ2-1; D might be TRBD1 (7 bases). Trimming shortened V by 7 bases and J by 8 bases, and 15 bases separated the two germline ends. The CDR3 extends over 13 amino acids. CDR1 and CDR2 (germline): MDHEN, SYDVKM. CDR3 nucleotide sequence: TGTGCCAGCACTCTTGACAGGGAGGATGAGCAGTTCTTC. Translating it yields CASTLDREDEQFF.

The chain combines TRBV10-3 with TRBJ2-7, with D possibly matching TRBD1 (6 bases). Trimming left V 10 bases short and J 2 bases short, with 12 bases between. CDR3 length: 12 amino acids. From germline, CDR1 is ENHRY and CDR2 SYGVKD. In nucleotides, the CDR3 is TGTGCCACAACCGGACAGACCTACGAGCAGTACTTC. As protein: CATTGQTYEQYF.

This clonotype was counted many times. The chain combines TRBV5-1 with TRBJ2-1; perhaps TRBD1 as D (6 bases). Germline V lookup: CDR1 SGHRS, CDR2 YFSETQ. This CDR3 region has 16 residues. Trimming removed 0 bases from V and 0 bases from J, with 10 bases in between. The CDR3 loop reads CASSLGGRSSYNEQFF. The DNA for the CDR3 is TGCGCCAGCAGCTTGGGGGGGCGGAGCTCCTACAATGAGCAGTTCTTC.

There are a few counts of this clonotype. The V and J genes are TRBV27 and TRBJ2-1; D may correspond to TRBD1 or TRBD2 (6 bases each). The V and J ends lost 11 bases and 4 bases respectively, with 21 bases between them. The CDR3 is 15 residues long. The V gene's germline CDR1 is MNHEY and CDR2 SMNVEV (reference sequence). DNA of the CDR3: TGTGCCTCAAACCCTGGGGGGACATCGTACAATGAGCAGTTCTTC. Translation: CASNPGGTSYNEQFF.

The genes are TRBV7-2 and TRBJ2-5, with D perhaps TRBD2 (6 bases). The germline gives CDR1 SGHTA, CDR2 FQGNSA. CDR3 length: 14 amino acids. Trimming shortened V by 5 bases and J by 4 bases, and 14 bases separated the two germline ends. The CDR3 is CASSPWRAGETQYF. The CDR3 nucleotides read TGTGCCAGCAGCCCGTGGAGAGCGGGAGAGACCCAGTACTTC.

This sequence joins TRBV11-2 and TRBJ2-5; a weak D match, TRBD2 (5 bases). Per the germline V gene, CDR1 is SGHAT and CDR2 is FQNNGV. V was pared by 4 bases and J by 5 bases, with 17 bases between. CDR3 length equals 15 residues. The CDR3 nucleotides read TGTGCCAGCAGCTCCTACACGGGAACTTGGGAGACCCAGTACTTC. Translated: CASSSYTGTWETQYF. Complete variable domain (other parts from reference TRBV11-2 and TRBJ2-5): EAGVAQSPRYKIIEKRQSVAFWCNPISGHATLYWYQQILGQGPKLLIQFQNNGVVDDSQLPKDRFSAERLKGVDSTLKIQPAKLEDSAVYLCASSSYTGTWETQYFGPGTRLLVL.

The chain is built from TRBV7-6 and TRBJ2-1, with 9 positions matching TRBD2. The CDR3 length is 17 residues. The V and J ends lost 1 base and 2 bases, in that order; junction bases with no gene match: 6. Germline V gene lookup returns CDR1 SGHVS and CDR2 FNYEAQ. In nucleotides, the CDR3 is TGTGCCAGCAGCTTAGAGGCGGGAGGGCCACCCTACAATGAGCAGTTCTTC. It translates to CASSLEAGGPPYNEQFF.